Reported below is one T cell receptor beta chain. TCRdb analysed the PCR reads with MiXCR anew, one entry per CDR3 protein. The sample comprises about 640,000 distinct CDR3 sequences, 15% to 20% of which are singletons, and around 0.86% rests with the top ten. With 1 base removed from V and 8 bases from J, the gap between germline ends came to 10 bases. There are 13 residues in the CDR3. Germline assignment: CDR1 SGHAT and CDR2 FQNNGV. These data are taken from a study of molecular identifiers for immune sequencing clone quantification. The source material was naive CD8+ T cells from blood, with Jurkat cell RNA spiked in. The sample's subset: FACS-sorted CD8+CD4-CCR7+CD45RA+ naive T cells. The chain couples TRBV11-2 to TRBJ2-3; D is uncertain. The sequence was obtained from a human donor in good health. Some libraries in this study had Jurkat cell RNA spiked in. CDR3 region: CASSLVRGGTQYF. CDR3 sequence (DNA): TGTGCCAGCAGCTTAGTTCGTGGCGGTACGCAGTATTTT.